This T cell receptor beta chain was obtained from a study of beta chain features in type 1 diabetes. About the research overall: Sorted cells from all samples, numbering approximately 100 million, were examined.

Regarding the study as a whole: Insertions at VDJ junctions were less frequent in type 1 diabetes patients. These patients also deleted more nucleotides at the same junctions. All four CD4+ subsets of Type 1 diabetes patients contained TCRB CDR3s that were moderately but significantly shorter.

The study reverse transcribed the entire isolated RNA, so it sequenced expressed TCRB transcripts. Sequencing used immunoSEQ multiplex PCR; TCRdb keeps in-frame clones, though not all of them. This sample has over 600,000 clones, with 9.5% to 15% found just once. As to this clone: Its antigen is still unknown. The junction and the germline gene differ at one end; a read error may be behind it.

This TCR came from a man aged 30 to 39 with type 1 diabetes. Sequenced input: naive CD4+ T cells from blood.

In nucleotides, the CDR3 is TGTGCTAGCAGCCAGGACAGGGGTGAGACCCAGTACTTC. Protein: CASSQDRGETQYF. The J gene is TRBJ2-5, the V gene TRBV7-7, with 9 bases matching TRBD1. CDR1 is SSHAT and CDR2 is FNYEAQ in the germline V gene (reference sequence). The CDR3 runs 13 residues.